This T cell receptor (beta chain) was obtained from a study of regulatory T cells in long-lasting Graves disease (dated by TCRdb to about 2021). Study-level background: To count as having persistent Graves' disease, a patient had to have received antithyroid drug treatment for over 5 years with TSH receptor autoantibodies remaining persistently positive. Peripheral blood TCR sequencing and RNA sequencing compared persistent Graves' disease patients with newly diagnosed Graves' disease patients. The study was registered as a clinical trial and conducted in China. A total of some 33 samples were covered by TCR sequencing, comprising approximately 13 persistent and around 20 newly diagnosed Graves' disease patients. Antithyroid drugs had been taken for 8.5 to 13 years on average by persistent Graves' disease patients in the clinical cohort. Paper-wide results and their limitations: The authors acknowledged the small sample size as a limitation that may reduce accuracy. Persistent patients shared more public clonotypes among themselves (approximately 2,500) than newly diagnosed patients did (nearly 1,000). Only peripheral blood was studied, because thyroid tissue, the primary lesion, was inaccessible. Compared with newly diagnosed patients, persistent Graves' disease patients had lower TCR Shannon entropy and fewer highly expanded clones, which suggests clonal expansion. Sequencing and analysis were restricted to the TCR beta chain.

The time point label on this specimen signifies: persistent/refractory GD, antithyroid drugs over 5 years with positive TRAb. RNA was extracted from PBMCs in TRIzol for both TCR sequencing and RNA sequencing. Graves' disease was diagnosed according to American Thyroid Association guidelines. Recruitment of patients was carried out at an endocrinology department in Xi'an, China. Each patient gave approximately 9 milliliters of peripheral blood, collected in an EDTA anticoagulant tube. Ficoll Paque Plus density gradient separation was used to isolate PBMCs, and no further T cell sorting was performed. An Agilent 2100 Bioanalyzer and agarose gel were used to check RNA quality, and a NanoDrop 2000 was used to measure RNA concentration. Points on this clonotype: Its antigen remains undetermined. Per-base qualities were not stored, and no clone one base away is much larger.

The library was generated by multiplex PCR. Sequencing used an Illumina HiSeq 4000. To build TCR beta libraries, CDR3 regions were amplified by Arm-PCR using iRepertoire HTBI primers. Before sequencing, the PCR products went through gel purification. The authors' analysis ran thus. Gene usage analysis of CDR3 amino acid clonotypes used the 55 to 65 TRBV and 14 to 15 TRBJ segments found across samples. COPE and FqMerger were used to merge filtered high-quality paired reads into contigs. BLAST was used to align contigs to the IMGT TRBV, TRBD and TRBJ reference genes, and CDR3 was defined following IMGT. Any clonotype with a frequency above 0.1% was counted as a highly expanded clone. Shannon entropy served as the measure of repertoire diversity, while the Gini coefficient captured V-J evenness. Public clonotypes were defined as clonotypes shared by more than one individual. TCRdb ran its own pipeline on the public reads, namely fastp trimming at Q25 and MiXCR clone calling, and kept in-frame beta chains. Every CDR3 protein is listed once, alongside the most common genes and DNA of its rows. The V and J calls follow TCRdb's processing rather than the paper's. Within this sample are about 420,000 distinct CDR3 sequences, with 23% of them counted one time only. Of the sample, approximately 25% is held by the ten largest clones.

The clonotype originates from a female donor with Graves disease. The sample here was peripheral blood mononuclear cells (PBMCs), taken when the disease was refractory, from a patient treated with antithyroid drugs.

The DNA reads as follows: TGTGCCAGCAGCGTCGCAGCGGGTGGGGAGACCCAGTACTTC. Its translation is CASSVAAGGETQYF. Recombination linked TRBV9 to TRBJ2-5; TRBD2 is perhaps the D gene, given 6 matching bases. As encoded in the germline V gene, CDR1 is SGDLS while CDR2 is YYNGEE. Deletion took 2 bases off V and 5 bases off J, with a span of 13 bases between the germline ends. Inclusive of the bounding cysteine and phenylalanine, the CDR3 is 14 residues long. Only the CDR3 part of the read is kept: 42 bases, read in frame from the first base.